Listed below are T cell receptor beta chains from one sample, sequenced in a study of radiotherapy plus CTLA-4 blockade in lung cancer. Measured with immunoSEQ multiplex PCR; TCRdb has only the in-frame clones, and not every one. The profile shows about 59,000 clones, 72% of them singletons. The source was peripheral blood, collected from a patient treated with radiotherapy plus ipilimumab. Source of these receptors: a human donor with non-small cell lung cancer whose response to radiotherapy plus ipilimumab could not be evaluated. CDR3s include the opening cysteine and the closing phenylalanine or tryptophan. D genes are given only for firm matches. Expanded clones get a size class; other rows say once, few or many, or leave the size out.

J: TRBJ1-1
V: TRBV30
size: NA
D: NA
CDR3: CAWSPFKSGGTFF
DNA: TGTGCCTGGAGTCCGTTTAAATCGGGGGGGACTTTCTTT

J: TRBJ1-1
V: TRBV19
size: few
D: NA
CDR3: CASRDHEGGMNTEAFF
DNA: TGTGCCAGTAGGGATCACGAGGGGGGGATGAACACTGAAGCTTTCTTT

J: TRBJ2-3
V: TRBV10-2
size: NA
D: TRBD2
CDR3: CASSESTREGAQYF
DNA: TGCGCCAGCAGTGAGTCGACTAGGGAGGGAGCGCAGTATTTT

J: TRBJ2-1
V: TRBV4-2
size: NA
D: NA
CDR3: CASSQAGLGSGYNEQFF
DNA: TGTGCCAGCAGCCAAGCTGGCTTGGGTAGCGGCTACAATGAGCAGTTCTTC

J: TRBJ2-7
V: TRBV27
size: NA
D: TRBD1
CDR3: CASRWGQGTMEQYF
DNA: TGTGCCAGCCGTTGGGGACAGGGGACTATGGAGCAGTACTTC

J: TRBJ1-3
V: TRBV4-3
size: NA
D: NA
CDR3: CASSQDRGGNTIYF
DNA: TGCGCCAGCAGCCAAGACAGGGGCGGAAACACCATATATTTT

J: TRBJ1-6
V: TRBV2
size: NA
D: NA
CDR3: CASSEGQGVNSPLHF
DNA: TGTGCCAGCAGTGAAGGGCAGGGTGTCAATTCACCCCTCCACTTT

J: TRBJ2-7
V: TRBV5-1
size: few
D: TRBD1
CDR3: CASSPMPGQGYEQYF
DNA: TGCGCCAGCAGCCCAATGCCGGGACAGGGTTACGAGCAGTACTTC

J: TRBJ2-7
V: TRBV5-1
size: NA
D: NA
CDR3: CASSLGHAYEQYF
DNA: TGCGCCAGCAGCTTGGGACATGCCTACGAGCAGTACTTC

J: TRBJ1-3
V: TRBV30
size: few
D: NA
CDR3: CAWSDRTKGNTIYF
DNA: TGTGCCTGGAGTGACAGGACTAAGGGAAACACCATATATTTT